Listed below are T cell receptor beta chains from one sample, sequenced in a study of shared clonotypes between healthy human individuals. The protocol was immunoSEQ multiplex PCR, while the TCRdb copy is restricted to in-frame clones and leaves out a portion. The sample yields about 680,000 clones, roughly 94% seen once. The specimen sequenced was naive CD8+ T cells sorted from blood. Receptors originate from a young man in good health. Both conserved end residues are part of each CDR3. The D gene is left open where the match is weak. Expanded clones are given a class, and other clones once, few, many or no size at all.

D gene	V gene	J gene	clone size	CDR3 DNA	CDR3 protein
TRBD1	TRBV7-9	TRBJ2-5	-	TGTGCCAGCAGCTTAACGGACAGGGGGCATGTGGAGACCCAGTACTTC	CASSLTDRGHVETQYF
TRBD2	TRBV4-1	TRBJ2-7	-	TGCGCCAGCAGCCAAGGAATCAGCCTCGGGGGGTACGAGCAGTACTTC	CASSQGISLGGYEQYF
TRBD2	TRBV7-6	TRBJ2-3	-	TGTGCCAGCAGCCTAGCGGGTGGCGCAGATACGCAGTATTTT	CASSLAGGADTQYF
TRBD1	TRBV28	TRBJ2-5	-	TGTGCCAGCAGGTCCGGGACAGAAGAGACCCAGTACTTC	CASRSGTEETQYF
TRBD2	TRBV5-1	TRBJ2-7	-	TGCGCCAGCAGCCAGGGACTAGCGGAGAGTTACGAGCAGTACTTC	CASSQGLAESYEQYF
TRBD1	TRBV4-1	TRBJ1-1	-	TGCGCCAGCAGCCAGGCCGGGACAGGGTTTGACATGAACACTGAAGCTTTCTTT	CASSQAGTGFDMNTEAFF
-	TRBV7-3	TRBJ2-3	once	TGTGCCAGCAGCTTAAGTGGGGGGCTGGCAGATACGCAGTATTTT	CASSLSGGLADTQYF
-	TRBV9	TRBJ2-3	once	TGTGCCAGCAGCGTAGTTGGGGTCCGGACAGATACGCAGTATTTT	CASSVVGVRTDTQYF
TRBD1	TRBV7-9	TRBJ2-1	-	TGTGCCAGCAGCTCAAATAACAGGGTTGACAGGGATGAGCAGTTCTTC	CASSSNNRVDRDEQFF
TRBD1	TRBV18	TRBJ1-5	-	TGTGCCAGCTCACCCGACAGGGGGGGGGTGAGCAATCAGCCCCAGCATTTT	CASSPDRGGVSNQPQHF
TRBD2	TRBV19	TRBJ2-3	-	TGTGCCAGTAGTCCGGAACTAGCGGGAGAGGTACGATCTAGCACAGATACGCAGTATTTT	CASSPELAGEVRSSTDTQYF
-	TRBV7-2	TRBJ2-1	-	TGTGCCAGCAGCTTCCGGGACGTTTCCTACAATGAGCAGTTCTTC	CASSFRDVSYNEQFF
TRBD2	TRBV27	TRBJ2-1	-	TGTGCCAGCAGCACTAGCGGGAGGGCCCGGGAGCAGTTCTTC	CASSTSGRAREQFF
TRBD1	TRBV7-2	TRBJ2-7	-	TGTGCCAGCAGCCCTAGGGGGCCAGAGGAGCAGTACTTC	CASSPRGPEEQYF
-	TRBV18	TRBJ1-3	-	TGTGCCAGCCAGGAAAGACATACTGGAAACACCATATATTTT	CASQERHTGNTIYF
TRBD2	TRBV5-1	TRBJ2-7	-	TGCGCCAGCAGAACCGGGACTAGCGGGAGCAACCACGAGCAGTACTTC	CASRTGTSGSNHEQYF
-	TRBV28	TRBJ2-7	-	TGTGCCAGCAGGCTCCCTCCAGGGGACGAGCAGTACTTC	CASRLPPGDEQYF
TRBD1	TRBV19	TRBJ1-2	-	TGTGCCAGTAGGACAGGGACCTTCTATGGCTACACCTTC	CASRTGTFYGYTF
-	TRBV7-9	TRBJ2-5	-	TGTGCCAGCAGCCCCCCAGACAGGATAGAGACCCAGTACTTC	CASSPPDRIETQYF
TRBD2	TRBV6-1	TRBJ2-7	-	TGTGCCAGCAGGGGACTAGCAAGGTACGAGCAGTACTTC	CASRGLARYEQYF
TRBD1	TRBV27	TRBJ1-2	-	TGTGCCAGCGGAGTTCCGGGACAGGGGGTCGATGGCTACACCTTC	CASGVPGQGVDGYTF
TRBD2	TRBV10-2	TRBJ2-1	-	TGCGCCAGCAGAGCGGGAGACTTGCAGTTCTTC	CASRAGDLQFF
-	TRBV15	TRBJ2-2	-	TGTGCCACCAGCAGAGATTCGAACACCGGGGAGCTGTTTTTT	CATSRDSNTGELFF
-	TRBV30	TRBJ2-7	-	TGTGCCTGGCGGGACTCCTACGAGCAGTACTTC	CAWRDSYEQYF
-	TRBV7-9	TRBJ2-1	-	TGTGCCAGCGTCGCGGGGACTGACAATGAGCAGTTCTTC	CASVAGTDNEQFF
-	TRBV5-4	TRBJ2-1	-	TGTGCCAGCAGCGACGGGAGTCCCAATGAGCAGTTCTTC	CASSDGSPNEQFF
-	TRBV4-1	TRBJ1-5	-	TGCGCCAGCAGCCGACAATTGACAGGTAGCAATCAGCCCCAGCATTTT	CASSRQLTGSNQPQHF
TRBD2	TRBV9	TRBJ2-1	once	TGTGCCAGCAGCATTGGGACTAGCGGGACTTTAGAGAATGAGCAGTTCTTC	CASSIGTSGTLENEQFF
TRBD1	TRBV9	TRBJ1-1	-	TGTGCCAGCAGCTCCGGGACAGCGCGCACTGAAGCTTTCTTT	CASSSGTARTEAFF
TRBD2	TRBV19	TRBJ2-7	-	TGTGCCAGTACTCCCAGAGGGACTAGCGAGACATATTCCTACGAGCAGTACTTC	CASTPRGTSETYSYEQYF
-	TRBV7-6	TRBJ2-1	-	TGTGCCAGCAGCTGGGACGTAGGTCGCAATGAGCAGTTCTTC	CASSWDVGRNEQFF
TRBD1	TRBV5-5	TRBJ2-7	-	TGTGCCAGCAGCTTGTGGGACAGCTCCTACGAGCAGTACTTC	CASSLWDSSYEQYF
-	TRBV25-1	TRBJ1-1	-	TGTGCCAGCAGTGAGCCCCATCGGTCGAGCACTGAAGCTTTCTTT	CASSEPHRSSTEAFF
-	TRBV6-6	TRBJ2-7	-	TGTGCCAGCAGGGCTGGGGGCGCCTACGAGCAGTACTTC	CASRAGGAYEQYF
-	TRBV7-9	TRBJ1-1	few	TGTGCCAGCAGCTTAGCGCGGATGAACACTGAAGCTTTCTTT	CASSLARMNTEAFF
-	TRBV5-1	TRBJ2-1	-	TGCGCCAGCAGCTCGAGAGATGAGCAGTTCTTC	CASSSRDEQFF
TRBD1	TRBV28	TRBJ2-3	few	TGTGCCAGCACCCGGACAGGGAACACAGATACGCAGTATTTT	CASTRTGNTDTQYF
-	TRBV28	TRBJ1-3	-	TGTGCCAGCAGTTCGGGTGCTGGAAACACCATATATTTT	CASSSGAGNTIYF
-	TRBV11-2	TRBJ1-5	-	TGTGCCAGCAGTGAGGGGACGGCCAGTTATAGCAATCAGCCCCAGCATTTT	CASSEGTASYSNQPQHF
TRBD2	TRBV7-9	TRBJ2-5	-	TGTGCCAGCAGCTTACTAGCGGGAGATGAGACCCAGTACTTC	CASSLLAGDETQYF
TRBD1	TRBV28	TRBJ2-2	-	TGTGCCAGCAGTTCATATCGTGGACAGGCCCACGCGAACACCGGGGAGCTGTTTTTT	CASSSYRGQAHANTGELFF
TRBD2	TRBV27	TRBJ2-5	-	TGTGCCAGCAGTCACGGGACTAGCGGACTCCAAGAGACCCAGTACTTC	CASSHGTSGLQETQYF
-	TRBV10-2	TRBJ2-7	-	TGCGCCAGCAGTGAACGTGGCGAGCAGTACTTC	CASSERGEQYF
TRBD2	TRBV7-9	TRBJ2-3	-	TGTGCCAGCAGCTACATAGCGGGAACCACAGATACGCAGTATTTT	CASSYIAGTTDTQYF
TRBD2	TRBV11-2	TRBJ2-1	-	TGTGCCAGCAGCTTAACTAGCGGGACGCGCGAGCAGTTCTTC	CASSLTSGTREQFF
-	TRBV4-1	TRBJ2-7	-	TGCGCCAGCAGCCAAATGATGGGCGGGGCCTACGAGCAGTACTTC	CASSQMMGGAYEQYF